Given below is one T cell receptor beta chain in context. Its cognate antigen has yet to be identified. No much larger clone exists at a distance of one base, and base qualities are not known. This sample was taken from a study of identifying expanded T cells in peripheral blood (dated by TCRdb to the late 2010s). About the investigation overall: Technical replicates were generated by sequencing separate aliquots of the same genomic DNA pool, and four replicates were compared pairwise.

V is cut by 2 bases and J by 8 bases, and the space between the germline ends is 10 bases. Measured from the cysteine to the phenylalanine, the CDR3 is 13 residues long. This entry keeps only the CDR3 DNA: 39 bases, framed from base 1. From a lookup of the germline V gene (reference sequence), CDR1 and CDR2 are MNHEY and SMNVEV. No immune events such as infections were documented for the healthy donors during the collection period. Blood repertoires from healthy donors were used as a training cohort for calibrating time-dependent variance in a beta-binomial model of differential abundance of T-cell clones. The training cohort comprised roughly ten healthy donors, 3 female and 7 male. An age range of roughly 25 to 65 years, with an average of roughly 40 years, was recorded for the donors. Obtained from a commercial supplier, whole blood was collected from each healthy donor at three time points set around 2 weeks apart. For immunosequencing, genomic DNA was extracted from unsorted whole blood.

General findings and caveats noted by the study authors: It was expected by the authors that biological variance in healthy repertoires might increase further over much longer intervals, such as months to years. Between technical replicates the binomial model flagged approximately 1.2 differentially abundant clones, whereas over about two weeks the binomial model flagged about 15 and over roughly 4 weeks roughly 20. For all healthy donors, the variance in clone template counts between roughly 2-week samples rose significantly as total template count increased. Across all healthy-donor time intervals, the beta-binomial model significantly lowered both the number of clones called differentially abundant and the false-positive rate.

The immunoSEQ Assay, which uses bias-controlled multiplex PCR amplification of genomic DNA, was used to profile TCRbeta CDR3 regions. Per the authors' processing: The absolute abundance of each unique TCRbeta CDR3 region was quantified after sequences were collapsed and filtered. Two models were used to test differential abundance: a binomial model (Fisher-equivalent) and a beta-binomial model that adds time-dependent variance fitted from healthy donors. Clones with fewer than 5 combined templates were removed, and differential abundance was called for clones with a Benjamini-Hochberg FDR below 0.01. Beta-binomial variance was modeled as a function of total template count across the two samples using the form v = (b*log(k)+a)^2. Here the immuneACCESS table is served through TCRdb, limited to in-frame sequences with V and J called. Missing clones are a known gap in these copies; in checked studies unresolved V genes cover under half, and the rest lacks a known reason. V, J and clone size derive from that table, while D and trimming were established from the DNA sequence. This sample has tens of thousands of clones in its table, and around 88% of those were observed once. The top ten constitute roughly 4% of the sample.

The sequence was obtained from a person between 18 and 75 years old in good health. Sequencing was done on a sample of blood. Recombination connected TRBV27 to TRBJ1-5, with TRBD1 perhaps the D gene, on 6 matching bases. CDR3 sequence: CASSLGGGEPQHF. The nucleotide sequence reads as follows: TGTGCCAGCAGTTTAGGGGGCGGGGAGCCCCAGCATTTT.